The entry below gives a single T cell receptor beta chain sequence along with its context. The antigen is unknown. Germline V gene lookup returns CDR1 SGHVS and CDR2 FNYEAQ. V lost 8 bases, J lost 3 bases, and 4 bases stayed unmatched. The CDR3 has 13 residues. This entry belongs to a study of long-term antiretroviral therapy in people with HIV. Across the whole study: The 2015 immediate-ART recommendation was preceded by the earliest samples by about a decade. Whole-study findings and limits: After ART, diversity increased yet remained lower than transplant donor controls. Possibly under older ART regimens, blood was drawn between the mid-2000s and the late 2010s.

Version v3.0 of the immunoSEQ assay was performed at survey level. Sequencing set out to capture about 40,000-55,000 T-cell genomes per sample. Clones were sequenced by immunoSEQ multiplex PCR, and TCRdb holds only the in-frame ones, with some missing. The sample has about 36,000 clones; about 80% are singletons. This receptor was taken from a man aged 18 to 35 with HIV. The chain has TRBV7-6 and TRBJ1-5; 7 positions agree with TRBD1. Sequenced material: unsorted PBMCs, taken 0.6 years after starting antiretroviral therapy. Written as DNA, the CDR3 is TGTGCCAGCCGCGGACAGGACAATCAGCCCCAGCATTTT. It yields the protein CASRGQDNQPQHF.